This is a list of T cell receptor beta chains from one sample in a study of cytomegalovirus exposure and HLA in healthy donors. Only in-frame clones appear in the TCRdb table, and some are missing; sequencing was by immunoSEQ multiplex PCR. The profile covers about 62,000 clones, with around 87% appearing a single time and over 1.1% taken by the ten largest. The material sequenced was PBMCs. The receptors here all came from a man between 18 and 29 years old in good health and CMV-seronegative. CDR3s include the opening cysteine and the closing phenylalanine or tryptophan. The order of the fields is clone size, D gene, V gene, J gene, CDR3 DNA, CDR3 protein. The D gene is left open where the match is weak. Part of the rows lack a size; the others show once, few, many or a class for expanded clones.

NA,TRBD1,TRBV4-1,TRBJ2-2,TGCGCCAGCAGCCCCCAGGGGGCTAGTACCGGGGAGCTGTTTTTT,CASSPQGASTGELFF
once,NA,TRBV6-4,TRBJ1-6,TGTGCCAGCAGTGACACTTTCTCCTATAATTCACCCCTCCACTTT,CASSDTFSYNSPLHF
NA,NA,TRBV19,TRBJ2-7,TGTGCCAGTAGAGACCCGGGACAAGACTACGAGCAGTACTTC,CASRDPGQDYEQYF
NA,NA,TRBV28,TRBJ1-4,TGTGCCAGCAGTTTATGGGAAGCGGGGGCGACTAATGAAAAACTGTTTTTT,CASSLWEAGATNEKLFF
NA,TRBD2,TRBV18,TRBJ2-7,TGTGCCAGCTCACCTAGCGGGGGATCCTACGAGCAGTACTTC,CASSPSGGSYEQYF
few,NA,TRBV9,TRBJ2-7,TGTGCCAGCAGCGCGTTCGGAGGGACAGCCTCCTACGAGCAGTACTTC,CASSAFGGTASYEQYF
NA,TRBD1,TRBV5-4,TRBJ2-1,TGTGCCAGCAGCCTAAGGACAGGGACTGATGAGCAGTTCTTC,CASSLRTGTDEQFF
NA,NA,TRBV19,TRBJ2-3,TGTGCCAGTAGTTTCCCGCAGGGTCCGCAGTATTTT,CASSFPQGPQYF
NA,NA,TRBV5-4,TRBJ1-2,TGTGCCAGCAGCTTGGTAGGCCGCGGGGAGAACTATGGCTACACCTTC,CASSLVGRGENYGYTF
NA,TRBD1,TRBV5-4,TRBJ1-2,TGTGCCAGCAGCTTACAGGGGGCGGGGGGCTACACCTTC,CASSLQGAGGYTF
NA,TRBD1,TRBV7-9,TRBJ2-1,TGTGCCAGCAGTCCCTCCGGGACAGCTATTCAGTTCTTC,CASSPSGTAIQFF
NA,NA,TRBV2,TRBJ1-6,TGTGCCAGCAGTGAAGACAGTCGTCTGTCACCCCTCCACTTT,CASSEDSRLSPLHF
NA,TRBD1,TRBV29-1,TRBJ1-6,TGCAGCGTTAAAGTGCCGGGACAGCATAATTCACCCCTCCACTTT,CSVKVPGQHNSPLHF
NA,NA,TRBV29-1,TRBJ2-1,TGCAGCGTTCATTACCCATCTCGGAATGAGCAGTTCTTC,CSVHYPSRNEQFF
NA,NA,TRBV6-1,TRBJ1-1,TGTGCCAGCAGTGAAAACAGGGAGAGTACTGAAGCTTTCTTT,CASSENRESTEAFF
NA,TRBD1,TRBV2,TRBJ1-1,TGTGCCAGCCCCGGCAGGGGGGTGAACACTGAAGCTTTCTTT,CASPGRGVNTEAFF
NA,NA,TRBV11-3,TRBJ2-7,TGTGCCCGCAGCTTTGGAGGGGATAACTACGAGCAGTACTTC,CARSFGGDNYEQYF
NA,NA,TRBV28,TRBJ2-7,TGTGCCAGCAGATACAGGGTTCGAGGCGAGCAGTACTTC,CASRYRVRGEQYF
NA,NA,TRBV5-1,TRBJ1-3,TGCGCCAGCAGCCTAGGACAGATCTCTGGAAACACCATATATTTT,CASSLGQISGNTIYF
NA,NA,TRBV11-3,TRBJ1-1,TGTGCCAGCAGGGAGACAGGGAACACTGAAGCTTTCTTT,CASRETGNTEAFF
NA,NA,TRBV6-5,TRBJ1-2,TGTGCCAGCAGAACGGAGTATGGCTACACCTTC,CASRTEYGYTF
NA,NA,TRBV5-6,TRBJ2-7,TGTGCCAGCAGCTTGCCAGGAAACCTCTACGAGCAGTACTTC,CASSLPGNLYEQYF
NA,TRBD1,TRBV6-5,TRBJ1-4,TGTGCCAGCAGTTGGGACAGTAGTACGTTTGAGGAAAAACTGTTTTTT,CASSWDSSTFEEKLFF
NA,TRBD1,TRBV5-1,TRBJ2-7,TGCGCCAGCAGCATCGCCGGGACAGGGGACGAGCAGTACTTC,CASSIAGTGDEQYF
NA,NA,TRBV15,TRBJ2-1,TGTGCCACCAGCAGAGAATCAGCGAGGAGAAATGAGCAGTTCTTC,CATSRESARRNEQFF
NA,NA,TRBV5-4,TRBJ1-1,TGTGCCAGCAGCCATTACTCTAAGAACACTGAAGCTTTCTTT,CASSHYSKNTEAFF
NA,NA,TRBV30,TRBJ2-3,TGTGCCTGGATAGGCACAGATACGCAGTATTTT,CAWIGTDTQYF
NA,NA,TRBV25-1,TRBJ1-2,TGTGCCAGCAGGCAACAGGGAGGGGGCTATGGCTACACCTTC,CASRQQGGGYGYTF
NA,NA,TRBV2,TRBJ2-1,TGTGCCAGCAGCCCCGACAGGGACTTTGGGGAGCAGTTCTTC,CASSPDRDFGEQFF